Presented here are 9 T cell receptor beta chains from one specimen sequenced in a study of blood T cell repertoires in COVID-19. The data were produced by immunoSEQ multiplex PCR, yet TCRdb's version contains in-frame clones alone and is incomplete. This sample has over 30,000 clones, with around 90% found just once. Sequencing used peripheral blood. The receptors here all came from a man between 65 and 85 years old with active or convalescent COVID-19.

The rearrangement uses TRBV2 and TRBJ2-7; the match to TRBD1 covers 10 bases. The length of the CDR3 is 14 residues. The V gene end was trimmed by 5 bases and the J gene end by 5 bases; junction bases not matched to a gene: 6. Germline loops: CDR1 SNHLY, CDR2 FYNNEI. CDR3 nucleotides: TGTGCCAGCAGTTCCCGGGACAGGGGAGACGAGCAGTACTTC. Amino acid sequence: CASSSRDRGDEQYF.

DNA of the CDR3: TGCGCCAGCGGGACAGTTATAACCGGGGAGCTGTTTTTT. It yields the protein CASGTVITGELFF. V gene TRBV5-1 combines with J gene TRBJ2-2; 7 bases are shared with TRBD1. Trimming took 7 bases from V and 5 from J; bases not matched to a gene: 5. The CDR3 is 13 amino acids. CDR1 is SGHRS and CDR2 is YFSETQ in the germline V gene.

This clone has a single count. The rearrangement links TRBV5-6 to TRBJ2-1; D possibly corresponds to TRBD2 (6 bases). Trimming stripped 2 bases from V and 2 bases from J, with 8 bases between. This CDR3 is built from 14 residues. Per germline, CDR1 SGHDT and CDR2 YYEEEE. The CDR3 region has the DNA TGTGCCAGCAGCTTAGCGGGCCCCTACAATGAGCAGTTCTTC. This translates into CASSLAGPYNEQFF.

The V call is TRBV19, the J call TRBJ1-4, with TRBD1 matching 7 bases. The CDR3 length is 13 residues. With 0 bases clipped from V and 12 bases from J, the junction kept 4 bases outside the gene matches. In germline, CDR1 is LNHDA, CDR2 SQIVND (reference sequence). The CDR3 reads CASSIDGTEELFF. DNA of the CDR3: TGTGCCAGTAGTATAGACGGGACAGAAGAACTGTTTTTT.

The genes are TRBV4-1 and TRBJ2-5; 11 nucleotides align to TRBD1. Per germline, CDR1 MGHRA and CDR2 YSYEKL. The CDR3 runs to 18 residues. With 1 base clipped from V and 4 bases from J, the junction kept 11 bases outside the gene matches. In DNA form, the CDR3 reads TGCGCCAGCAGCCAAGGGGGACAGGGGGGGTCTTATCGAGAGACCCAGTACTTC. Translating it yields CASSQGGQGGSYRETQYF.

The V gene is TRBV6-4, the J gene TRBJ2-3; TRBD2 matches at 9 bases. Per the germline V gene, CDR1 is MRHNA and CDR2 is SNTAGT. This CDR3 comprises 16 residues. Losses at the gene ends were 2 bases for V and 1 base for J; bases not matched to a gene: 4. The CDR3, as DNA: TGTGCCAGCAGTGACGGACCTAGCGGGGGCACAGATACGCAGTATTTT. It yields the protein CASSDGPSGGTDTQYF.

This clone was detected only once. The genes are TRBV6-6 and TRBJ2-7; TRBD2 might be the D (6 bases). Germline V gene sequence: CDR1 MNHNY, CDR2 SVGAGI (reference sequence). The CDR3 spans 13 residues. The V end was cut by 9 bases, the J end by 0 bases, with 12 bases between. For the CDR3, the DNA is TGTGCCAGTAAGGGAGGCAGCTCCTACGAGCAGTACTTC. It specifies CASKGGSSYEQYF.

The chain joins TRBV5-1 to TRBJ1-2; tentative D call: TRBD1 (5 bases). The CDR3 is 13 residues long. Germline assignment: CDR1 SGHRS and CDR2 YFSETQ. V dropped 3 bases and J dropped 2 bases, with 8 bases sitting between them. This CDR3 reads CASSSGGNYGYTF. The CDR3 DNA reads TGCGCCAGCAGCTCCGGGGGGAACTATGGCTACACCTTC.

The chain is built from TRBV15 and TRBJ2-1; possibly TRBD1 for D (6 bases). The CDR3 is 14 residues long. The V gene's germline CDR1 is LNHNV and CDR2 YYDKDF (reference sequence). With 5 bases removed from V and 8 bases from J, the gap between germline ends came to 16 bases. The CDR3 is CATSGLRDTHEQFF. The CDR3 nucleotides read TGTGCCACCAGCGGACTCCGGGACACCCATGAGCAGTTCTTC.